The clone carrying this TCR beta chain was seen ten or more times. The TCRbeta library was prepared with unique molecular identifiers. Via MiXCR, TCRdb re-called the PCR reads, giving one row per CDR3 protein. This table has approximately 350,000 distinct CDR3 sequences, 10% to 15% appearing once. These data originate in a study of T-cell reconstitution after alpha-beta-depleted transplantation in children. Material: PBMCs, obtained from the stem cell graft. The source of this sequence is a human donor who donated a stem cell graft to a child with Fanconi anemia.

CDR3 DNA: TGTGCCAGCAGTTTATCTGGGACGAACTATGTTGGCTACACCTTC. Protein: CASSLSGTNYVGYTF. The V and J genes are TRBV27 and TRBJ1-2; tentatively, D is TRBD1 (5 bases). The V gene's germline CDR1 is MNHEY and CDR2 SMNVEV (reference sequence). CDR3 length: 15 residues. The ends were cut back, 0 bases at V and 7 bases at J, with 15 bases in the middle.